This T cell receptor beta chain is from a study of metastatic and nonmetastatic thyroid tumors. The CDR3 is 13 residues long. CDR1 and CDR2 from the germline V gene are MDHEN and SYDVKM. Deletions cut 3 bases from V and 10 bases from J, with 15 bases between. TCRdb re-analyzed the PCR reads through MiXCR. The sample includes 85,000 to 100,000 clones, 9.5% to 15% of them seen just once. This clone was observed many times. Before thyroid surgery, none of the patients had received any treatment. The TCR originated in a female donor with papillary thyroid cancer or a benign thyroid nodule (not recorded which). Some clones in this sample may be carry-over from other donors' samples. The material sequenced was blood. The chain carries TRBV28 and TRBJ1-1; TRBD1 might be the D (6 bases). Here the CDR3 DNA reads TGTGCCAGCAGTTTGGGGGTTGAGGGGGGAGCTTTCTTT. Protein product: CASSLGVEGGAFF. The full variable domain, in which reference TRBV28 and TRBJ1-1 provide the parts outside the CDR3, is DVKVTQSSRYLVKRTGEKVFLECVQDMDHENMFWYRQDPGLGLRLIYFSYDVKMKEKGDIPEGYSVSREKKERFSLILESASTNQTSMYLCASSLGVEGGAFFGQGTRLTVV.